The clone carrying this T cell receptor beta chain has just a few counts. The sample comes from a study of T cells after yellow fever vaccination. Study in general: Preparing low-cell-number fractions relied on SMART-Seq v4 Ultra Low Input.

TCRdb ran MiXCR on the 5' RACE reads and lists one entry per CDR3 protein. This sample has under 700,000 distinct CDR3 sequences, with roughly a sixth found just once. The CDR3 has 14 residues. Per the germline V gene, CDR1 is SGHAT and CDR2 is FQNNGV. V lost 3 bases to trimming and J lost 7 bases; unmatched junction nucleotides: 7. This sequence was found in a man aged 18 to 30 who received the YFV17D yellow fever vaccine. The sample in question was PBMCs, obtained 5 days after the first yellow fever vaccination. The J gene is TRBJ2-5, the V gene TRBV11-2; 8 bases match TRBD1. The CDR3 coding sequence is TGTGCCAGCAGCTTCGACAGGGGCCTGGGGACCCAGTACTTC. Its translation is CASSFDRGLGTQYF.